This T cell receptor (beta chain) was identified during a study of graft-versus-host responses after intestinal transplantation. The overall study: Recipients across the board were started on anti-thymocyte globulin induction, then kept on tacrolimus and steroids for about 3 years. Study conclusions and caveats: Ileal or blood samples showed some GvH clones first, and such clones were also found in recipient marrow. Among circulating GvH clones, peak levels were associated with early post-transplant declines in HvG clones.

Clones were sequenced by immunoSEQ multiplex PCR, and TCRdb holds only the in-frame ones, with some missing. This table has 75,000 to 95,000 clones, around 93% appearing once. As regards this clone: Its antigen is undetermined.

Germline trimming cut 1 base from V and 3 bases from J; bases unmatched to any gene: 1. The CDR3 loop spans 15 amino acids. Germline loops: CDR1 SGHNT, CDR2 YENEEA. Sample: unstimulated CD4+ T cells sorted from spleen or lymph node cells, taken before transplant. This TCR came from a human donor who was the organ donor for an intestinal transplant. V gene TRBV11-3 combines with J gene TRBJ2-3, with 10 nucleotides matching TRBD2. The DNA of the CDR3 is TGTGCCAGCAGCTTAGGAGCGGGAGGGACAGATACGCAGTATTTT. Its protein product is CASSLGAGGTDTQYF.